This entry features one T cell receptor (beta chain) sequence. These data belong to a study of memory CD4+ T cells and cytomegalovirus serostatus. The table came from immunoSEQ multiplex PCR; TCRdb's copy has only in-frame clones and leaves some out. The repertoire holds 25,000 to 35,000 clones, with about 80% as singletons. CDR3 length equals 15 residues. Germline lookup yields CDR1 SEHNR and CDR2 FQNEAQ (reference sequence). V dropped 4 bases and J dropped 8; count of bases not matched to a gene: 10. The sort gate was single viable CD3+CD4+CD8-CD45RO+ cells for memory CD4+ T cells. The specimen was memory CD4+ T cells from blood. The chain uses TRBV7-9 and TRBJ2-1, with 8 nucleotides matching TRBD2. This receptor was identified in an adult in good health and CMV-seronegative. CDR3 sequence: CASSSTRAGEDEQFF. CDR3 nucleotide sequence: TGTGCCAGCAGCTCCACGCGAGCGGGGGAGGATGAGCAGTTCTTC.